This T cell receptor beta chain is from a study of T cell responses to AZD1222 COVID-19 vaccine (dated by TCRdb to the early 2020s). The study in broad terms: AZD1222 recipients whose second dose came at about 4 weeks and those whose second dose came at about 12 weeks were combined into one group, since spike-specific TCR depth and breadth did not differ between the two schedules. A total of approximately 240 trial participants underwent TCR sequencing, of whom about 200 had received two doses of AZD1222 and some 25 had received two doses of the MenACWY control vaccine. Trial participants were enrolled by age into subgroups of 18-55, 56-69 and 70-plus years, and around 150, 28 and 57 TCR-sequenced participants, respectively, were included in these subgroups.

The sample's time point label is to be understood as: baseline before first vaccination. The vaccinee samples were drawn from two UK trials, COV001 and COV002, one of which was a single-blind randomized controlled phase 2/3 trial testing AZD1222 (ChAdOx1 nCoV-19) in healthy adults. For TCRbeta chain sequencing, PBMC samples were collected from trial participants at day 0 and at day 28 after the second dose. The germline V gene (reference sequence) supplies CDR1 LGHDT and CDR2 YNNKEL. The CDR3 spans 15 residues, from the cysteine through the phenylalanine. Just CDR3 DNA is preserved here, 45 bases in frame from base 1. Unmatched junction bases come to 5, with V trimmed by 1 base and J by 8 bases. The full study reports these points: Participants were mostly white British, with more females than males. The authors suggested clonal diversity may have been underestimated. In the small 56-69-year group, the increase in depth fell short of significance, most likely because of low power. Nearly half of unique spike-specific TCRs reportedly recognized epitopes outside regions mutated in the B.1.351 and B.1.1.7 variants. Because no samples from the day 14 peak response were available, repertoires could be characterized only after the peak T cell response. Only a handful of AZD1222 recipients were SARS-CoV-2 seropositive at baseline, limiting conclusions about previously exposed vaccinees. The whole spike protein was spanned by vaccine-associated CD4 TCRs, and dominant responses were seen in regions 160-218 and 743-854. Spike-specific TCR breadth and depth rose significantly after two AZD1222 doses compared with day 0 and with MenACWY recipients.

The CDR3 regions of human TCRbeta chains were analyzed by immunosequencing. The study's own analysis went as follows. TCRs in the repertoires were compared against a reference library of SARS-CoV-2-specific TCRs that had been generated with the MIRA antigen-specificity platform. Breadth meant the fraction of unique TCRs that were SARS-CoV-2-associated, whereas depth meant the fraction of total T cells that were SARS-CoV-2-associated. Using the MIRA data, every spike-specific TCR was mapped to the spike region that the TCR reacted to and assigned to either a CD4 or a CD8 class. Log10-transformed breadth and depth values were compared by one-way ANOVA with Sidak's multiple comparisons tests. Drawn from immuneACCESS, this table holds only the in-frame rearrangements with V and J called that TCRdb kept. Clones are partly lost; checked studies trace under half to an unresolved V gene and leave the rest unexplained. From that table come the V and J calls and clone size; the DNA was used to work out D and trimming. The sample table contains more than 100,000 clones; only one count was recorded for about nine tenths of them. 1.2% of the sample comes from the top ten.

As concerns this clone: Its antigen is not yet known. Within one base of it there is no much larger clone, and no base qualities were kept.

The starting material was peripheral blood, obtained on day 0 of AZD1222 vaccination. This receptor chain uses TRBV3-1 (or the pseudogene TRBV3-2) and TRBJ1-6, with 7 middle bases fitting TRBD1. The sequence was obtained from an adult in good health. The CDR3 region reads CASSQGQGIDSPLHF. Read as DNA, the sequence is TGTGCCAGCAGCCAAGGACAGGGTATCGATTCACCCCTCCACTTT.